The source of this TCR beta chain is a study of vaccination and CD4 T cells after COVID-19. Of note for this clonotype: The antigen is not known.

Described treatment: approximately nine-day PBMC culture with coronavirus spike peptide pools or control peptides (ViraFEST assay). The CDR3 is 16 amino acids. V trimming: 6 bases; J trimming: 7 bases; junction bases outside the gene matches: 16. The germline gives CDR1 MDHEN, CDR2 SYDVKM. Cultured CD4+ T-cell DNA underwent Oncomine TCR Beta short-read sequencing. TCRdb reprocessed the PCR reads with MiXCR, giving one entry per CDR3 protein. The repertoire holds 9,000 to 13,000 distinct CDR3 sequences, with 73% as singletons. J is TRBJ1-2 and V is TRBV28; TRBD1 matches at 8 bases. This TCR was sampled from a human donor who had recovered from COVID-19. Sequencing was performed on CD4+ T cells from blood, cultured in vitro. CDR3 protein: CASRPHTSGGGGGYTF. DNA of the CDR3: TGTGCCAGCAGACCACACACTTCAGGGGGCGGGGGTGGCTACACCTTC.